Shown below are 27 T cell receptor beta chains from a single sample sequenced in a study of OX40 agonist ivuxolimab in advanced cancers. The receptor library was made with the immunoSEQ multiplex PCR assay. TCRdb mirrors the immuneACCESS table, restricted to in-frame sequences. Some clones are absent from its copies; in checked studies, under half trace to an unresolved V gene, and the reason for the others is unknown. This sample lists about 74,000 clones; approximately 85% were detected once. Around 7% of the sample comes from the top ten. The sample consisted of CD4+ or CD8+ T cells sorted from blood, taken in a trial of the OX40 agonist ivuxolimab. These receptors all stem from an adult with an advanced solid tumor such as melanoma, head and neck, liver or kidney cancer.

This clone was seen a few times. The chain carries TRBV9 and TRBJ1-4, with 7 bases matching TRBD1. CDR1 and CDR2 (germline): SGDLS, YYNGEE. V shed 4 bases and J 7 bases; nucleotides not matched to a gene: 10. The length of the CDR3 is 15 residues. CDR3 residues: CASSPGDSSLEKLFF. CDR3 in DNA: TGTGCCAGCAGCCCCGGGGACAGTTCTCTTGAAAAACTGTTTTTT.

The chain links TRBV6-1 to TRBJ2-2; D is uncertain. The germline V gene has CDR1 MNHNS and CDR2 SASEGT. The germline V and J ends were trimmed by 6 bases and 2 bases, with 1 base remaining between them. This CDR3 comprises 11 residues. The CDR3 bases are TGTGCCAGCAGAAACACCGGGGAGCTGTTTTTT. Its translation: CASRNTGELFF.

The V gene is TRBV10-1, the J gene TRBJ1-1, with D unresolved. From germline, CDR1 is WNHNN and CDR2 SYGVQD (reference sequence). V was shortened by 3 bases and J by 4 bases, with 15 bases between the two germline ends. The CDR3 length is 15 residues. The CDR3 loop reads CASSERRSAPTEAFF. CDR3 DNA sequence: TGCGCCAGCAGTGAACGGAGGAGTGCCCCCACTGAAGCTTTCTTT.

This rearrangement joins TRBV7-2 to TRBJ2-7; tentative D call: TRBD1 (5 bases). V was clipped by 1 base and J by 5 bases, with 12 bases between them. The CDR3 is 14 residues long. Germline V gene sequence: CDR1 SGHTA, CDR2 FQGNSA. CDR3 in amino acids: CASSLVQGRDEQYF. The CDR3 DNA is TGTGCCAGCAGCTTAGTCCAGGGCCGGGACGAGCAGTACTTC.

The CDR3 DNA follows: TGTGCCAGCAGCCCGGGGATGGGACTCTACGAGCAGTACTTC. This encodes CASSPGMGLYEQYF. V gene TRBV7-2 combines with J gene TRBJ2-7, with D maybe TRBD2 (6 bases). This CDR3 is 14 amino acids long. V lost 5 bases, J lost 3 bases, and 14 bases lay in between. Per the germline V gene, CDR1 is SGHTA and CDR2 is FQGNSA. Supplemented by reference TRBV7-2 and TRBJ2-7, the full variable domain reads GAGVSQSPSNKVTEKGKDVELRCDPISGHTALYWYRQSLGQGLEFLIYFQGNSAPDKSGLPSDRFSAERTGGSVSTLTIQRTQQEDSAVYLCASSPGMGLYEQYFGPGTRLTVT.

The rearrangement joins TRBV5-1 to TRBJ2-2, with TRBD2 as a possible D gene (6 bases). Trimming shortened V by 3 bases and J by 3 bases, and 9 bases separated the two germline ends. Germline loops: CDR1 SGHRS, CDR2 YFSETQ. The CDR3 is made up of 14 amino acids. The CDR3 nucleotides read TGCGCCAGCAGCTGGACTATCCACACCGGGGAGCTGTTTTTT. Translation: CASSWTIHTGELFF.

This clone turned up a few times. The chain links TRBV29-1 to TRBJ1-2; possibly TRBD1 for D (6 bases). The V gene's germline CDR1 is SQVTM and CDR2 ANQGSEA. This CDR3 comprises 12 residues. V shed 6 bases and J shed 4 bases, with 12 bases lying between them. The CDR3 loop is CSVAGEIYGYTF. CDR3 nucleotide sequence: TGCAGCGTCGCAGGGGAAATCTATGGCTACACCTTC.

In DNA, the CDR3 is TGCAGCGGCCGGACTAGCGGGAAAACCGGGGAGCTGTTTTTT. Protein: CSGRTSGKTGELFF. The chain links TRBV29-1 to TRBJ2-2; TRBD2 matches 12 bases. Per the germline V gene, CDR1 is SQVTM and CDR2 is ANQGSEA. V shed 7 bases, J shed 5 bases, and the junction held 5 bases outside the gene matches. The CDR3 is 14 residues long.

This clone was seen a handful of times. The rearrangement joins TRBV27 to TRBJ2-2; perhaps TRBD1 as D (6 bases). V gave up 8 bases and J gave up 1 base, with 11 bases separating them. The CDR3 contains 14 residues. Germline lookup yields CDR1 MNHEY and CDR2 SMNVEV (reference sequence). CDR3 residues: CASGGRENTGELFF. CDR3 DNA: TGTGCCAGCGGGGGCCGGGAGAACACCGGGGAGCTGTTTTTT.

The gene calls are TRBV11-2 and TRBJ2-7; no clear D. Trimming took off 4 bases at V and 1 base at J, with 11 bases between the two ends. CDR1 and CDR2 (germline): SGHAT, FQNNGV. CDR3 length: 14 amino acids. This CDR3 reads CASSSGLTSYEQYF. Here the CDR3 DNA reads TGTGCCAGCAGCTCCGGGCTCACATCCTACGAGCAGTACTTC.

The chain is built from TRBV11-3 and TRBJ1-1; D unclear. V lost 2 bases and J 7 bases, leaving 20 bases between the germline ends. The length of the CDR3 is 16 residues. CDR1 is SGHNT, CDR2 YENEEA, per germline. CDR3 bases: TGTGCCAGCAGCTTATCCCCTCCCCCGATGAGGAGTGAAGCTTTCTTT. Residues: CASSLSPPPMRSEAFF.

This chain uses TRBV6-1 with TRBJ2-3; D call uncertain. CDR3 length equals 12 residues. V gave up 2 bases and J gave up 6 bases, with 6 bases separating them. The germline CDR1 and CDR2 sequences are MNHNS and SASEGT. The CDR3 region has the DNA TGTGCCAGCAGTGAATATGGCGATACGCAGTATTTT. It encodes CASSEYGDTQYF.

This clone came up a few times. The rearrangement uses TRBV6-1 and TRBJ2-2; D is unclear. V gave up 7 bases and J gave up 2 bases, with 11 bases separating them. Germline V gives CDR1 MNHNS, CDR2 SASEGT. CDR3 length equals 14 residues. The CDR3 DNA follows: TGTGCCAGCAAACCACGGCGTAACACCGGGGAGCTGTTTTTT. Encoded protein: CASKPRRNTGELFF.

The genes are TRBV7-8 and TRBJ1-2; the D is unclear. The CDR3 sequence is 16 residues long. Trimming stripped 4 bases from V and 4 bases from J, with 19 bases between. Germline assignment: CDR1 SGHVS and CDR2 FQNEAQ. As DNA, the CDR3 is TGTGCCAGCAGCTCACTTATAGATCCACTTTCCTATGGCTACACCTTC. Protein: CASSSLIDPLSYGYTF.

This clone was found once. The rearrangement links TRBV30 to TRBJ2-5; 10 nucleotides match TRBD2. Germline CDR1 is GTSNPN and CDR2 is SVGIG (reference sequence). The CDR3 is 15 residues long. The V gene end was trimmed by 3 bases and the J gene end by 2 bases; junction bases not matched to a gene: 6. Here the CDR3 DNA reads TGTGCCTGGAGCCAAGGACTAGCGGCACAAGAGACCCAGTACTTC. Amino acids: CAWSQGLAAQETQYF.

The chain joins TRBV7-2 to TRBJ2-5; 8 bases line up with TRBD2. This CDR3 spans 13 amino acids. The germline V gene encodes CDR1 SGHTA and CDR2 FQGNSA. V lost 3 bases, J lost 5 bases, and 2 bases stayed unmatched. CDR3 amino acids: CASSFRLAETQYF. CDR3 DNA: TGTGCCAGCAGCTTCAGACTAGCGGAGACCCAGTACTTC.

The chain recombines TRBV5-6 with TRBJ1-2; D not certain. Germline V CDR1 and CDR2: SGHDT, YYEEEE. V was pared by 7 bases and J by 2 bases, with 21 bases between. The CDR3 is 16 residues long. CDR3 nucleotides: TGTGCCAGCCGGAAAGGACTATACACACAGAACTATGGCTACACCTTC. It codes for CASRKGLYTQNYGYTF.

V is TRBV5-8 and J is TRBJ1-6; perhaps TRBD1 as D (5 bases). Germline values: CDR1 SGHTS, CDR2 YDEGEE. Trimming took 4 bases from V and 8 from J, leaving 19 bases between them. The CDR3 sequence is 16 residues long. The CDR3 sequence: CASSLREGESDSPLHF. The CDR3 DNA follows: TGTGCCAGCAGCCTTCGGGAAGGGGAGAGCGATTCACCCCTCCACTTT.

The chain carries TRBV19 and TRBJ1-2; D is perhaps TRBD1 (5 bases). This CDR3 region has 13 residues. Per the germline V gene, CDR1 is LNHDA and CDR2 is SQIVND (reference sequence). The germline V and J ends were trimmed by 6 bases and 4 bases, with 12 bases remaining between them. The CDR3 DNA sequence: TGTGCCAGTAGGACGGCAGGGACCTATGGCTACACCTTC. This codes for CASRTAGTYGYTF.

This clone was picked up one time. This chain connects TRBV6-5 to TRBJ2-5; tentative D call: TRBD2 (7 bases). Trimming removed 3 bases from V and 5 bases from J, with 19 bases in between. The CDR3 length is 16 residues. Germline V gene lookup returns CDR1 MNHEY and CDR2 SVGAGI. The CDR3 sequence: CASSYGGGGSGETQYF. CDR3 nucleotide sequence: TGTGCCAGCAGTTATGGGGGAGGGGGTAGTGGGGAGACCCAGTACTTC.

This chain connects TRBV5-1 to TRBJ1-1; D ambiguous. The CDR3 runs 14 residues. V shed 0 bases and J shed 4 bases, with 10 bases lying between them. The germline V gene has CDR1 SGHRS and CDR2 YFSETQ. CDR3: CASSLGLTGTEAFF. In nucleotides, the CDR3 is TGCGCCAGCAGCTTGGGACTTACGGGCACTGAAGCTTTCTTT.

This chain joins TRBV14 and TRBJ2-7; tentatively, D is TRBD1 (5 bases). Germline V CDR1 and CDR2: SGHDN, FVKESK. V was trimmed by 6 bases and J by 0 bases, leaving 12 bases between them. This CDR3 is built from 14 residues. The CDR3 nucleotides read TGTGCCAGCAGTCGACAGTTTGTCTCCTACGAGCAGTACTTC. Translation gives CASSRQFVSYEQYF.

This chain joins TRBV10-2 and TRBJ1-2; 7 positions agree with TRBD1. This CDR3 is 13 amino acids long. Looked up from germline, CDR1 is WSHSY and CDR2 is SAAADI. Trimming took 6 bases from V and 10 from J; bases not matched to a gene: 11. Here the CDR3 DNA reads TGCGCCAGCAGAGCGACAGGGTGGAAGGACTACACCTTC. Amino acid sequence: CASRATGWKDYTF.

The chain joins TRBV9 to TRBJ2-7; a weak D match, TRBD2 (5 bases). The germline gives CDR1 SGDLS, CDR2 YYNGEE. This CDR3 has 15 amino acids. V shed 4 bases and J shed 2 bases, with 16 bases lying between them. CDR3 nucleotide sequence: TGTGCCAGCAGCAAAGGACTCGAACCGACCTACGAGCAGTACTTC. This sequence encodes CASSKGLEPTYEQYF.

A word on this clone: This specimen includes other DNA sequences encoding the same CDR3. The chain links TRBV30 to TRBJ1-5; D is possibly TRBD1 (5 bases). The germline CDR1 and CDR2 sequences are GTSNPN and SVGIG (reference sequence). The CDR3 runs to 13 residues. Trimming removed 1 base at V and 7 bases at J, with 11 bases between. CDR3 residues: CAWSGGGDQPQHF. For the CDR3, the DNA is TGTGCCTGGAGTGGCGGGGGGGACCAGCCCCAGCATTTT.

This chain links TRBV5-6 with TRBJ1-6, with 7 bases lining up with TRBD1. The CDR3 runs to 14 residues. Germline V gene lookup returns CDR1 SGHDT and CDR2 YYEEEE. The V gene end was trimmed by 4 bases and the J gene end by 4 bases; junction bases not matched to a gene: 2. CDR3 sequence reads: CASSLDRYNSPLHF. CDR3 DNA: TGTGCCAGCAGCCTGGACAGGTATAATTCACCCCTCCACTTT.

The rearrangement joins TRBV19 to TRBJ2-1; D is possibly TRBD1 or TRBD2 (6 bases each). Trimming took off 0 bases at V and 14 bases at J, with 14 bases between the two ends. The germline V gene encodes CDR1 LNHDA and CDR2 SQIVND (reference sequence). The CDR3 totals 13 residues. CDR3 DNA: TGTGCCAGTAGTATAGAGGGAAGGGGGGCGAAGTTCTTC. It encodes CASSIEGRGAKFF. Filled out from reference TRBV19 and TRBJ2-1, the complete variable domain reads DGGITQSPKYLFRKEGQNVTLSCEQNLNHDAMYWYRQDPGQGLRLIYYSQIVNDFQKGDIAEGYSVSREKKESFPLTVTSAQKNPTAFYLCASSIEGRGAKFFGPGTRLTVL.